The 15 T cell receptor beta chains below all came from one sample that was sequenced in a study of blood T cell repertoires in COVID-19. Libraries were prepared by immunoSEQ multiplex PCR; TCRdb keeps only in-frame clonotypes and omits some of them. The table has about 380,000 clones, nearly 90% seen once. The sequenced sample was peripheral blood. These receptor sequences come from a man between 18 and 35 years old with active or convalescent COVID-19.

V and J are TRBV5-1 and TRBJ1-1; the D gene is possibly TRBD1 (6 bases). Trimming removed 2 bases from V and 5 bases from J, with 13 bases in between. Germline CDR1 reads SGHRS; CDR2 reads YFSETQ. The CDR3 extends over 14 amino acids. CDR3 residues: CASSFTGMWTEAFF. The CDR3, as DNA: TGCGCCAGCAGCTTTACAGGGATGTGGACTGAAGCTTTCTTT.

This chain connects TRBV2 to TRBJ2-3, with 8 bases fitting TRBD2. Germline assignment: CDR1 SNHLY and CDR2 FYNNEI. The V gene end was trimmed by 11 bases and the J gene end by 4 bases; junction bases not matched to a gene: 11. The CDR3 has 14 residues. CDR3 residues: CARQLAGGPDTQYF. CDR3 nucleotide sequence: TGTGCCCGCCAGCTCGCGGGGGGTCCAGATACGCAGTATTTT.

This sequence joins TRBV4-3 and TRBJ1-1, with a tentative D call TRBD1 (5 bases). Looked up from germline, CDR1 is LGHNA and CDR2 is YSLEER. CDR3 length equals 15 residues. V was cut by 0 bases and J by 4 bases, with 12 bases left in between. CDR3 in amino acids: CASSQDTGGGTEAFF. Written as DNA, the CDR3 is TGCGCCAGCAGCCAAGATACCGGGGGGGGCACTGAAGCTTTCTTT.

Points on this clone: This sample includes further DNA sequences coding for the same CDR3. The chain is built from TRBV5-6 and TRBJ1-4; tentative D call: TRBD1 (5 bases). V lost 0 bases and J 6 bases, leaving 12 bases between the germline ends. The CDR3 has 15 amino acids. Germline V gene lookup returns CDR1 SGHDT and CDR2 YYEEEE. In DNA form, the CDR3 reads TGTGCCAGCAGCTTGGTGGGAGGGGAAGATGAAAAACTGTTTTTT. Translated, it gives CASSLVGGEDEKLFF.

V usage is TRBV5-1 and J usage is TRBJ2-3; D unclear. CDR3 length: 12 residues. V was clipped by 4 bases and J by 5 bases, with 8 bases between them. Germline CDR1 is SGHRS and CDR2 is YFSETQ. CDR3 sequence reads: CASSVQEDTQYF. The CDR3 DNA reads as TGCGCCAGCAGCGTCCAGGAAGATACGCAGTATTTT. Full variable domain (rest looked up from reference TRBV5-1 and TRBJ2-3): KAGVTQTPRYLIKTRGQQVTLSCSPISGHRSVSWYQQTPGQGLQFLFEYFSETQRNKGNFPGRFSGRQFSNSRSEMNVSTLELGDSALYLCASSVQEDTQYFGPGTRLTVL.

The genes are TRBV2 and TRBJ2-4, with D possibly being TRBD1 (6 bases). This CDR3 is 17 amino acids long. Germline lookup yields CDR1 SNHLY and CDR2 FYNNEI. Trimming took off 4 bases at V and 4 bases at J, with 20 bases between the two ends. The CDR3 bases are TGTGCCAGCAGTGTGACCCCTTCCGGGACAAAAAAAAACATTCAGTACTTC. As protein: CASSVTPSGTKKNIQYF.

The chain combines TRBV19 with TRBJ2-1; D is perhaps TRBD2 (6 bases). Between the trimmed V and J ends, which lost 1 base and 9 bases, there was a span of 10 bases. The CDR3 contains 13 residues. Germline V gives CDR1 LNHDA, CDR2 SQIVND (reference sequence). The CDR3 nucleotides are TGTGCCAGTAGTATAGCCGGGAGCGGTGAGCAGTTCTTC. Translated, it gives CASSIAGSGEQFF.

This clone has only one observation. J is TRBJ2-2 and V is TRBV5-1; D may be TRBD2 (6 bases). Per the germline V gene, CDR1 is SGHRS and CDR2 is YFSETQ. Deletions cut 0 bases from V and 0 bases from J, with 18 bases between. This CDR3 is built from 19 residues. The CDR3 loop reads CASSLDSRGRYANTGELFF. In nucleotides, the CDR3 is TGCGCCAGCAGCTTGGATAGTCGGGGGAGATACGCGAACACCGGGGAGCTGTTTTTT.

The rearrangement joins TRBV6-4 to TRBJ1-3; 11 nucleotides align to TRBD1. The germline gives CDR1 MRHNA, CDR2 SNTAGT. This CDR3 has 14 residues. Trimming removed 6 bases from V and 6 bases from J; junction bases left unmatched: 4. CDR3 residues: CASSKGQGENTIYF. CDR3 bases: TGTGCCAGCAGCAAGGGACAGGGGGAAAACACCATATATTTT.

V gene TRBV24-1 combines with J gene TRBJ1-2; 9 bases are a match to TRBD1. Germline V gene sequence: CDR1 KGHDR, CDR2 SFDVKD. The CDR3 spans 15 residues. The V segment lost 3 bases and the J segment 4 bases; nucleotides outside the gene matches: 5. CDR3: CATSDGGTGIYGYTF. In DNA, the CDR3 is TGTGCCACCAGTGATGGGGGGACAGGGATCTATGGCTACACCTTC.

CDR3 protein: CASSLSGRAYNEQFF. Here the CDR3 DNA reads TGTGCCAGCAGTTTAAGCGGGAGGGCCTACAATGAGCAGTTCTTC. V usage is TRBV28 and J usage is TRBJ2-1; 10 bases are shared with TRBD2. The ends lost 2 bases at V and 2 bases at J; junction bases unmatched: 0. This CDR3 contains 15 residues. Germline CDR1 is MDHEN and CDR2 is SYDVKM.

This clone has just one count. The rearrangement joins TRBV6-5 to TRBJ1-1; D call uncertain. Trimming left V 1 base short and J 1 base short, with 10 bases between. The CDR3 has 15 amino acids. Germline V gene lookup returns CDR1 MNHEY and CDR2 SVGAGI. CDR3 sequence (DNA): TGTGCCAGCAGTTACTTCGGAACGGGGAACACTGAAGCTTTCTTT. Translated: CASSYFGTGNTEAFF.

The chain is built from TRBV27 and TRBJ1-6; D gene ambiguous. This CDR3 region has 15 residues. Germline loops: CDR1 MNHEY, CDR2 SMNVEV (reference sequence). V was trimmed by 4 bases and J by 5 bases, leaving 12 bases between them. The CDR3 is CASSYLTNDNSPLHF. The CDR3 nucleotides read TGTGCCAGCAGTTACTTGACAAACGATAATTCACCCCTCCACTTT.

The gene calls are TRBV7-6 and TRBJ1-2; 12 positions match TRBD1. CDR3 size: 15 residues. J gave up 10 bases and V 5 bases, and 11 bases lay outside the gene matches. Germline V gene lookup returns CDR1 SGHVS and CDR2 FNYEAQ. The CDR3 DNA reads as TGTGCCAGCAGCCGAGAGCCGGGACAGGGGGCCCACTACACCTTC. Residues: CASSREPGQGAHYTF.

This chain joins TRBV6-5 and TRBJ2-7; 9 nucleotides agree with TRBD1. The CDR3 has 13 amino acids. Germline CDR1 reads MNHEY; CDR2 reads SVGAGI. Trimming cost V 8 bases and J 0 bases; bases outside gene matches: 2. The CDR3 nucleotides are TGTGCCAGCGGACAGGGGCACTCCTACGAGCAGTACTTC. Translated: CASGQGHSYEQYF.